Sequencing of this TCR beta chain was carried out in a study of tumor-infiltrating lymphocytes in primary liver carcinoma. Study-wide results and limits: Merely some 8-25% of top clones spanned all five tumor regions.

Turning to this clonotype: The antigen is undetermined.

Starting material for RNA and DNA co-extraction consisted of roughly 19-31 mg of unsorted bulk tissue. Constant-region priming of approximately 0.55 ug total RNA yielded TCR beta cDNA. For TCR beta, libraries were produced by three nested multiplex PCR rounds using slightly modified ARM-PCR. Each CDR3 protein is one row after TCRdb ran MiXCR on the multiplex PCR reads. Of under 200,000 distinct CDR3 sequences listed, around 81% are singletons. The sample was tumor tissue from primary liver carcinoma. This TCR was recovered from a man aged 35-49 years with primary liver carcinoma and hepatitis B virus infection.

In nucleotides, the CDR3 is TGCAGTGCTAGAGCGCCCACCCTCGGGGATACGCAGTATTTT. This sequence encodes CSARAPTLGDTQYF. V and J are TRBV20-1 and TRBJ2-3; D unclear. The V gene's germline CDR1 is DFQATT and CDR2 SNEGSKA (reference sequence). There are 14 residues in the CDR3. Trimming took off 1 base at V and 6 bases at J, with 14 bases between the two ends.